This passage covers 10 T cell receptor beta chains from one sample sequenced in a study of tissue T cells after allogeneic stem cell transplantation. Sequencing was performed with immunoSEQ multiplex PCR; in TCRdb, only in-frame clones are kept and a portion is missing. Seen here are fewer than 5,000 clones, around 70% observed once, and the top ten hold 25% to 30%. This material consisted of duodenal tissue, taken at autopsy. These receptors came from a female patient aged 18-49 years with steroid-refractory graft-versus-host disease after an allogeneic stem cell transplant. Some T cells may be provided by the graft donor.

The chain links TRBV9 to TRBJ1-1; D may be TRBD1 (5 bases). Per the germline V gene, CDR1 is SGDLS and CDR2 is YYNGEE. The CDR3 totals 14 residues. The V end lost 1 base, the J end lost 4 bases, and 11 bases lay between the germline ends. In DNA, the CDR3 is TGTGCCAGCAGCGTACTGGGGCGCGGCACTGAAGCTTTCTTT. Protein sequence: CASSVLGRGTEAFF.

V gene TRBV27 combines with J gene TRBJ1-6, with D maybe TRBD1 (5 bases). The CDR3 contains 15 residues. Germline CDR1 MNHEY, CDR2 SMNVEV (reference sequence). Trimming left V 7 bases short and J 9 bases short, with 19 bases between. As DNA, the CDR3 is TGTGCCAGCACCTCGCCGCCAGGGCGCGGTTCACCCCTCCACTTT. Encoded protein: CASTSPPGRGSPLHF.

This chain connects TRBV7-8 to TRBJ1-2; tentative D call: TRBD1 (6 bases). V shed 6 bases and J shed 3 bases, with 14 bases lying between them. Germline-derived CDR1 and CDR2 are SGHVS and FQNEAQ. The CDR3 consists of 14 residues. CDR3 in DNA: TGTGCCAGCAGGAGAAGAGGGGGAGACTATGGCTACACCTTC. Its protein product is CASRRRGGDYGYTF.

V usage is TRBV27 and J usage is TRBJ1-1; 7 bases agree with TRBD1. The CDR3 runs 15 residues. Trimming at V came to 3 bases and at J to 5 bases, leaving 9 bases not matched to a gene. CDR1 and CDR2 from the germline V gene are MNHEY and SMNVEV (reference sequence). The CDR3 sequence: CASSFPGQRKTEAFF. CDR3 nucleotide sequence: TGTGCCAGCAGTTTTCCGGGACAGCGGAAGACTGAAGCTTTCTTT.

The chain uses TRBV27 and TRBJ1-2; D unclear. The V end lost 5 bases, the J end lost 2 bases, and 21 bases lay between the germline ends. This CDR3 has 17 amino acids. CDR1 and CDR2 from the germline V gene are MNHEY and SMNVEV (reference sequence). DNA for the CDR3: TGTGCCAGCAGTCCCATTCAGACCGGTTGGGGAAACTATGGCTACACCTTC. As protein: CASSPIQTGWGNYGYTF.

This CDR3 reads CASCGGHSYEQYF. CDR3 nucleotides: TGTGCCAGTTGCGGGGGGCACTCCTACGAGCAGTACTTC. The chain couples TRBV12-3 or TRBV12-4 to TRBJ2-7; 8 nucleotides agree with TRBD2. There are 13 residues in the CDR3. V trimming: 9 bases; J trimming: 0 bases; junction bases outside the gene matches: 4.

CDR3 sequence: CASSLWWGLAGGRTDTQYF. For the CDR3, the DNA is TGTGCCAGCAGCCTCTGGTGGGGACTAGCGGGGGGCCGTACAGATACGCAGTATTTT. V gene TRBV7-8 combines with J gene TRBJ2-3; 15 nucleotides agree with TRBD2. The germline gives CDR1 SGHVS, CDR2 FQNEAQ. The CDR3 has 19 amino acids. The V segment lost 5 bases and the J segment 3 bases; nucleotides outside the gene matches: 12.

The V call is TRBV30, the J call TRBJ1-1, with no clear D. Looked up from germline, CDR1 is GTSNPN and CDR2 is SVGIG (reference sequence). CDR3 length equals 14 residues. The V gene lost 8 bases and the J gene lost 3 bases, with 19 bases spanning the gap. The CDR3 region has the DNA TGTGCCGGAGGTAGGTGGTTCGGAGACACTGAAGCTTTCTTT. This codes for CAGGRWFGDTEAFF.

In this sample, this clone turned up a few times. The chain has TRBV5-4 and TRBJ2-7, with 12 nucleotides matching TRBD1. This CDR3 contains 14 residues. The V gene's germline CDR1 is SGHNT and CDR2 YYREEE (reference sequence). Trimming took 3 bases from V and 4 from J; bases not matched to a gene: 2. The CDR3 DNA reads as TGTGCCAGCAGCTGGGACAGGGGGCAATACGAGCAGTACTTC. Its protein product is CASSWDRGQYEQYF.

V is TRBV28 and J is TRBJ2-7; TRBD1 matches at 8 bases. The CDR3 has 14 amino acids. Germline V gene lookup returns CDR1 MDHEN and CDR2 SYDVKM. Germline trimming cut 8 bases from V and 4 bases from J; bases unmatched to any gene: 10. Here the CDR3 reads CASRGQGNAYEQYF. DNA of the CDR3: TGTGCCAGCCGAGGACAGGGTAATGCGTACGAGCAGTACTTC.